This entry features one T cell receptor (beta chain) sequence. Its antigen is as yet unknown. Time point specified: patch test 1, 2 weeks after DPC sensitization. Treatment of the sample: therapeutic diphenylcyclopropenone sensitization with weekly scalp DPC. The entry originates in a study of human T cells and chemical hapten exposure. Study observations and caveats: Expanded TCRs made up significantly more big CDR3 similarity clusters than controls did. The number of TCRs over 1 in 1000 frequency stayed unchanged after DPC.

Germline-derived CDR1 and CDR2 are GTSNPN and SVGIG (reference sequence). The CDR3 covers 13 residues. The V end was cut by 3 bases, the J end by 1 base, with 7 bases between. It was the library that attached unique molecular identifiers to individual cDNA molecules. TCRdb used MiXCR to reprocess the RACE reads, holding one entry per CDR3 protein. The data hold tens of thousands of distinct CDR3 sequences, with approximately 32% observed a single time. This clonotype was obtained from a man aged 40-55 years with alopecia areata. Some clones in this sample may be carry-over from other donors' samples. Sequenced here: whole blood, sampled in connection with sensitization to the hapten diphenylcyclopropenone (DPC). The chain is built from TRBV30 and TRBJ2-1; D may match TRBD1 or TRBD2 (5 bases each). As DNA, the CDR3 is TGTGCCTGGAGCGGGGCATCCTACAATGAGCAGTTCTTC. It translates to CAWSGASYNEQFF.